The 20 T cell receptor beta chains in this list originate from one sample, sequenced in a study of blood T cell repertoires in COVID-19. TCRdb keeps only in-frame clones here, not all; method: immunoSEQ multiplex PCR. The profile covers tens of thousands of clones, with about 85% appearing a single time and 3.8% taken by the ten largest. Material for sequencing was peripheral blood. The source of these receptors is a man aged 55 to 70 with acute or convalescent COVID-19.

This clone occurred a few times. The chain links TRBV10-2 to TRBJ2-7; 10 nucleotides align to TRBD2. This CDR3 comprises 15 residues. CDR1 is WSHSY, CDR2 SAAADI, per germline. J gave up 6 bases and V 4 bases, and 9 bases lay outside the gene matches. The CDR3 loop reads CASSAGIAGGGEQYF. In DNA form, the CDR3 reads TGCGCCAGCAGTGCCGGGATAGCGGGAGGCGGCGAGCAGTACTTC.

The chain uses TRBV5-1 and TRBJ2-3; D remains unclear. Germline-derived CDR1 and CDR2 are SGHRS and YFSETQ. V lost 0 bases and J lost 4, with 6 bases in between. This CDR3 comprises 13 residues. The CDR3 loop reads CASSLGSPDTQYF. CDR3 coding DNA: TGCGCCAGCAGCTTGGGTTCTCCAGATACGCAGTATTTT.

This clone was observed a single time. J is TRBJ1-6 and V is TRBV6-2 or TRBV6-3, with D maybe TRBD1 (6 bases). V lost 2 bases to trimming and J lost 9 bases, with 17 bases between them. CDR3 length equals 16 residues. Per the germline V gene, CDR1 is MNHEY and CDR2 is SVGEGT. The CDR3 nucleotides are TGTGCCAGCAGTTACCCTCAGGGGCTCCTTGGTTCACCCCTCCACTTT. Residues: CASSYPQGLLGSPLHF.

This chain joins TRBV5-3 and TRBJ2-2; D ambiguous. TRBV5-3 is an open reading frame, and its role is uncertain. Trimming took off 9 bases at V and 5 bases at J, with 8 bases between the two ends. There are 11 residues in the CDR3. In nucleotides, the CDR3 is TGTGCCAAGCATCTGACCGGGGAGCTGTTTTTT. Encoded protein: CAKHLTGELFF.

This rearrangement joins TRBV7-9 to TRBJ1-3; 9 positions match TRBD1. The CDR3 consists of 15 residues. Germline V CDR1 and CDR2: SEHNR, FQNEAQ (reference sequence). V trimming: 6 bases; J trimming: 1 base; junction bases outside the gene matches: 4. As DNA, the CDR3 is TGTGCCAGCAGTCCGACAGGGGGTTCTGGAAACACCATATATTTT. Translation: CASSPTGGSGNTIYF. The variable domain in full, with the rest retrieved from reference TRBV7-9 and TRBJ1-3, is DTGVSQNPRHKITKRGQNVTFRCDPISEHNRLYWYRQTLGQGPEFLTYFQNEAQLEKSRLLSDRFSAERPKGSFSTLEIQRTEQGDSAMYLCASSPTGGSGNTIYFGEGSWLTVV.

The rearrangement joins TRBV18 to TRBJ2-1, with 13 positions matching TRBD2. The CDR3 spans 16 residues. Germline CDR1 KGHSH, CDR2 LQKENI. V lost 3 bases, J lost 12 bases, and 11 bases stayed unmatched. In DNA, the CDR3 is TGTGCCAGCTCACCTCTCGGACTAGCGGGAGTTCTCGGGCAGTTCTTC. This encodes CASSPLGLAGVLGQFF. The whole variable domain, remainder taken from reference TRBV18 and TRBJ2-1, is NAGVMQNPRHLVRRRGQEARLRCSPMKGHSHVYWYRQLPEEGLKFMVYLQKENIIDESGMPKERFSAEFPKEGPSILRIQQVVRGDSAAYFCASSPLGLAGVLGQFFGPGTRLTVL.

This clone came up once. The rearrangement joins TRBV6-5 to TRBJ2-7, with 10 bases that match TRBD2. Looked up from germline, CDR1 is MNHEY and CDR2 is SVGAGI. With 4 bases clipped from V and 3 bases from J, the junction kept 9 bases outside the gene matches. The CDR3 spans 16 residues. CDR3 loop: CASSSLRASGSYEQYF. CDR3 DNA: TGTGCCAGCAGTTCTTTAAGAGCTAGCGGGAGCTACGAGCAGTACTTC.

Worth noting for this clone: At the DNA level, this CDR3 is encoded by other sequences in the same sample as well. The V call is TRBV29-1, the J call TRBJ2-7; the match to TRBD1 covers 7 bases. This CDR3 has 15 residues. The V gene end was trimmed by 1 base and the J gene end by 2 bases; junction bases not matched to a gene: 8. Per the germline V gene, CDR1 is SQVTM and CDR2 is ANQGSEA. The CDR3 DNA sequence: TGCAGCGTTGAAGGTGGGGACAGATCACCCTACGAGCAGTACTTC. Amino acid sequence: CSVEGGDRSPYEQYF.

In this sample, this clone turned up once. The CDR3 is CASSPTGAGANVLTF. CDR3 DNA: TGTGCCAGCAGTCCGACAGGGGCTGGGGCCAACGTCCTGACTTTC. J is TRBJ2-6 and V is TRBV6-2 or TRBV6-3, with TRBD1 identical over 8 bases. The V segment lost 5 bases and the J segment 2 bases; nucleotides outside the gene matches: 2. Germline CDR1 is MNHEY and CDR2 is SVGEGT. The CDR3 spans 15 residues.

The CDR3 DNA is TGTGCCAGCAACCGCGGAGGGACCGGGGAGCTGTTTTTT. It translates to CASNRGGTGELFF. The rearrangement uses TRBV21-1 and TRBJ2-2; TRBD2 is the table's D call and was not checked against the DNA. TRBV21-1 is a documented pseudogene. CDR3 size: 13 residues.

The genes are TRBV14 and TRBJ2-4, with D perhaps TRBD2 (5 bases). Germline lookup yields CDR1 SGHDN and CDR2 FVKESK. CDR3 size: 19 residues. Trimming cost V 4 bases and J 3 bases, with 25 bases left between them. CDR3: CASSLRGIGWDGGKNIQYF. In DNA form, the CDR3 reads TGTGCCAGCAGCCTACGAGGGATAGGGTGGGATGGAGGCAAAAACATTCAGTACTTC. Full variable domain (remainder filled in from reference TRBV14 and TRBJ2-4): EAGVTQFPSHSVIEKGQTVTLRCDPISGHDNLYWYRRVMGKEIKFLLHFVKESKQDESGMPNNRFLAERTGGTYSTLKVQPAELEDSGVYFCASSLRGIGWDGGKNIQYFGAGTRLSVL.

The chain's CDR3 is CASSEGLAGFGETQYF. CDR3 bases: TGTGCCAGCAGCGAGGGACTAGCGGGGTTCGGAGAGACCCAGTACTTC. This chain connects TRBV7-2 to TRBJ2-5; 13 nucleotides line up with TRBD2. J gave up 4 bases and V 5 bases, and 7 bases lay outside the gene matches. The CDR3 has 16 residues. CDR1 and CDR2 from the germline V gene are SGHTA and FQGNSA.

The chain is built from TRBV6-6 and TRBJ1-4; possibly TRBD1 for D (6 bases). Per the germline V gene, CDR1 is MNHNY and CDR2 is SVGAGI (reference sequence). CDR3 size: 15 residues. V lost 7 bases and J lost 0, with 12 bases in between. Here the CDR3 DNA reads TGTGCCAGCACCCTAGGGGGAGCAACTAATGAAAAACTGTTTTTT. This codes for CASTLGGATNEKLFF.

This clone was observed a handful of times. The CDR3 loop is CASSPSGLANYGYTF. The CDR3 DNA reads TGTGCCAGTAGCCCCTCAGGGTTGGCTAACTATGGCTACACCTTC. The V gene is TRBV19, the J gene TRBJ1-2, with D possibly being TRBD1 (5 bases). The germline V gene encodes CDR1 LNHDA and CDR2 SQIVND (reference sequence). The CDR3 covers 15 residues. V gave up 6 bases and J gave up 0 bases, with 14 bases separating them.

The chain links TRBV7-2 to TRBJ1-5; a weak D match, TRBD1 (6 bases). This CDR3 is built from 15 residues. Germline lookup yields CDR1 SGHTA and CDR2 FQGNSA. With 5 bases removed from V and 6 bases from J, the gap between germline ends came to 17 bases. The CDR3 DNA reads as TGTGCCAGCAGCCCTAGGGCCGGGGGGGCTCAGCCCCAGCATTTT. As protein: CASSPRAGGAQPQHF.

J is TRBJ1-2 and V is TRBV5-5, with D unresolved. The CDR3 length is 12 residues. Germline assignment: CDR1 SGHKS and CDR2 YYEKEE (reference sequence). The V end was cut by 0 bases, the J end by 5 bases, with 5 bases between. Here the CDR3 reads CASSLETYGYTF. The CDR3 bases are TGTGCCAGCAGCTTGGAGACATATGGCTACACCTTC.

The chain recombines TRBV19 with TRBJ1-3; 7 positions match TRBD1. V trimming: 6 bases; J trimming: 2 bases; junction bases outside the gene matches: 7. The CDR3 totals 15 residues. CDR1 and CDR2 (germline): LNHDA, SQIVND (reference sequence). The CDR3 DNA follows: TGTGCCAGTAGCACAAAACAGGGGACTGGAAACACCATATATTTT. This translates into CASSTKQGTGNTIYF.

The chain combines TRBV4-1 with TRBJ2-1; tentative D call: TRBD2 (6 bases). This CDR3 spans 15 amino acids. Trimming shortened V by 0 bases and J by 3 bases, and 9 bases separated the two germline ends. The germline V gene has CDR1 MGHRA and CDR2 YSYEKL. The CDR3 coding sequence is TGCGCCAGCAGCCAAGAGGGGCGGGGCTACAATGAGCAGTTCTTC. Encoded protein: CASSQEGRGYNEQFF.

The chain links TRBV5-1 to TRBJ1-4; the match to TRBD1 covers 12 bases. The CDR3 contains 17 residues. The germline V gene has CDR1 SGHRS and CDR2 YFSETQ. J was trimmed by 6 bases and V by 4 bases; bases with no gene match: 10. CDR3 coding DNA: TGCGCCAGCAGCAGGCGAGGGACAGGGGGCGAAGATGAAAAACTGTTTTTT. Protein: CASSRRGTGGEDEKLFF.

J is TRBJ2-1 and V is TRBV30; 9 positions agree with TRBD2. Germline lookup yields CDR1 GTSNPN and CDR2 SVGIG (reference sequence). The CDR3 runs 14 residues. J lost 4 bases, V lost 5 bases, and 6 bases had no gene match. The CDR3 bases are TGTGCCTGGGGTAGCGGGAGTATATACAATGAGCAGTTCTTC. It is translated as CAWGSGSIYNEQFF.